Listed here are 30 T cell receptor beta chains from one sample, sequenced in a study of cytomegalovirus exposure and HLA in healthy donors. Vbeta (60) and Jbeta (13) primers were used in the PCR. Profiling relied on immunoSEQ multiplex PCR, and the TCRdb table lists in-frame clones only, not all of them. The repertoire holds some 150,000 clones, around 73% seen once, with approximately 14% in the top ten. Sequenced sample: PBMCs. Every receptor here comes from a human donor in good health.

The chain uses TRBV2 and TRBJ2-2, with D possibly being TRBD1 (6 bases). The germline gives CDR1 SNHLY, CDR2 FYNNEI. This CDR3 spans 15 amino acids. V lost 1 base and J lost 2, with 8 bases in between. The CDR3 DNA reads TGTGCCAGCAGTGAAGGAGGGGGAAACACCGGGGAGCTGTTTTTT. It yields the protein CASSEGGGNTGELFF.

This chain uses TRBV6-5 with TRBJ2-5; 7 nucleotides line up with TRBD1. The tail of the sequence fits TRBJ2-7 better, so the J call may be wrong. Germline assignment: CDR1 MNHEY and CDR2 SVGAGI. The CDR3 is 12 residues long. The CDR3: CATGDSYYEQYF. Written as DNA, the CDR3 is TGTGCCACCGGGGACAGCTACTACGAGCAGTACTTC.

The chain recombines TRBV7-9 with TRBJ2-1; D possibly corresponds to TRBD2 (6 bases). The CDR3 covers 15 residues. Trimming pared 5 bases from V and 7 bases from J, leaving 18 bases between. Germline V lookup: CDR1 SEHNR, CDR2 FQNEAQ (reference sequence). CDR3 loop: CASSGETSRGNEQFF. The CDR3 DNA follows: TGTGCCAGCAGCGGGGAGACTAGTAGAGGGAATGAGCAGTTCTTC.

The chain links TRBV19 to TRBJ2-1; the D is unclear. V was shortened by 6 bases and J by 0 bases, with 12 bases between the two germline ends. This CDR3 has 15 amino acids. Germline-derived CDR1 and CDR2 are LNHDA and SQIVND (reference sequence). The CDR3: CASRNPRSSYNEQFF. The DNA for the CDR3 is TGTGCCAGTAGGAATCCTAGAAGCTCCTACAATGAGCAGTTCTTC.

The chain carries TRBV11-2 and TRBJ1-2; D is possibly TRBD1 (6 bases). Germline V gene sequence: CDR1 SGHAT, CDR2 FQNNGV. The length of the CDR3 is 14 residues. V dropped 8 bases and J dropped 6 bases, with 19 bases sitting between them. In DNA form, the CDR3 reads TGTGCCAGCTCTCCGATTCGGGGGGGCAATGGCTACACCTTC. It specifies CASSPIRGGNGYTF.

This clone showed up just a few times. The genes are TRBV30 and TRBJ2-5; 7 bases are a match to TRBD2. The J call may be in error: the DNA end matches TRBJ2-7 better. This CDR3 comprises 14 residues. Germline V lookup: CDR1 GTSNPN, CDR2 SVGIG (reference sequence). The chain's CDR3 is CAWTRGGEIYEQYF. The CDR3 nucleotides read TGTGCCTGGACCCGGGGAGGGGAGATCTACGAGCAGTACTTC.

Written as DNA, the CDR3 is TGTGCCAGCAGTTTCTCGACAGGGGCCTACGAGCAGTACTTC. This gives the protein CASSFSTGAYEQYF. The chain links TRBV27 to TRBJ2-5; 8 nucleotides line up with TRBD1. The J call may be faulty, since TRBJ2-7 better matches the DNA end. The CDR3 loop spans 14 amino acids. Germline loops: CDR1 MNHEY, CDR2 SMNVEV (reference sequence).

This chain joins TRBV19 and TRBJ1-1; TRBD1 agrees at 9 bases. The CDR3 is 14 residues long. The germline CDR1 and CDR2 sequences are LNHDA and SQIVND (reference sequence). V lost 5 bases, J lost 1 base, and 2 bases stayed unmatched. CDR3 region: CASSQGQGNTEAFF. The CDR3 bases are TGTGCCAGTAGTCAGGGACAGGGGAACACTGAAGCTTTCTTT.

This clone was seen once. The chain joins TRBV11-3 to TRBJ2-5; D is perhaps TRBD1 (6 bases). The CDR3 contains 13 residues. Germline loops: CDR1 SGHNT, CDR2 YENEEA. V lost 5 bases, J lost 2 bases, and 9 bases lay in between. Here the CDR3 DNA reads TGTGCCAGCAGCCCTACAGGGCAAGAGACCCAGTACTTC. Amino acids: CASSPTGQETQYF. The full variable domain, rest sourced from reference TRBV11-3 and TRBJ2-5, is EAGVVQSPRYKIIEKKQPVAFWCNPISGHNTLYWYLQNLGQGPELLIRYENEEAVDDSQLPKDRFSAERLKGVDSTLKIQPAELGDSAVYLCASSPTGQETQYFGPGTRLLVL.

V and J are TRBV6-4 and TRBJ2-1; TRBD2 aligns across 13 bases. CDR1 is MRHNA, CDR2 SNTAGT, per germline. The CDR3 consists of 15 residues. The V segment lost 8 bases and the J segment 5 bases; nucleotides outside the gene matches: 6. Here the CDR3 reads CASSLTSGGNNEQFF. The CDR3 DNA reads TGTGCCAGCTCTCTGACTAGCGGGGGGAACAATGAGCAGTTCTTC.

The chain carries TRBV7-9 and TRBJ1-2, with 8 bases lining up with TRBD1. V shed 5 bases and J 8 bases; nucleotides not matched to a gene: 13. The CDR3 runs to 15 residues. The V gene's germline CDR1 is SEHNR and CDR2 FQNEAQ (reference sequence). In nucleotides, the CDR3 is TGTGCCAGCAGCACTAGTAGGCGGACAGGGAGAGGCTACACCTTC. Its protein is CASSTSRRTGRGYTF. Full variable domain (rest looked up from reference TRBV7-9 and TRBJ1-2): DTGVSQNPRHKITKRGQNVTFRCDPISEHNRLYWYRQTLGQGPEFLTYFQNEAQLEKSRLLSDRFSAERPKGSFSTLEIQRTEQGDSAMYLCASSTSRRTGRGYTFGSGTRLTVV.

The genes are TRBV5-1 and TRBJ2-5, with 7 bases aligning to TRBD2. This CDR3 has 16 amino acids. Germline CDR1 reads SGHRS; CDR2 reads YFSETQ. Losses at the gene ends were 0 bases for V and 1 base for J; bases not matched to a gene: 6. The CDR3 sequence is CASSLGPAGRQETQYF. The CDR3 coding sequence is TGCGCCAGCAGCTTGGGTCCAGCGGGGCGCCAAGAGACCCAGTACTTC.

CDR3 DNA: TGTGCCAGCAGTTTAACAACAGGGGTTCAGACAGATACGCAGTATTTT. This gives the protein CASSLTTGVQTDTQYF. This chain uses TRBV27 with TRBJ2-3, with TRBD1 matching 7 bases. Per the germline V gene, CDR1 is MNHEY and CDR2 is SMNVEV (reference sequence). CDR3 length equals 16 residues. V shed 2 bases and J 3 bases; nucleotides not matched to a gene: 8.

The chain is built from TRBV7-9 and TRBJ1-2; D not resolved. V lost 0 bases to trimming and J lost 7 bases, with 12 bases between them. The CDR3 totals 14 residues. Germline lookup yields CDR1 SEHNR and CDR2 FQNEAQ (reference sequence). CDR3 in DNA: TGTGCCAGCAGCTTAGCGACGGGAAAGAGTGGCTACACCTTC. This translates into CASSLATGKSGYTF.

This clone was counted a few times. The chain combines TRBV4-1 with TRBJ2-1; D not certain. CDR1 MGHRA and CDR2 YSYEKL come from the germline V gene. The CDR3 sequence is 14 residues long. Between the trimmed V and J ends, which lost 4 bases and 6 bases, there was a span of 13 bases. CDR3 coding DNA: TGCGCCAGCAGCCCCCCCTCGGCGGTCAATGAGCAGTTCTTC. Its translation: CASSPPSAVNEQFF.

The chain employs TRBV5-4 and TRBJ1-1, with 8 bases aligning to TRBD1. Germline V gene data show CDR1 as SGHNT and CDR2 as YYREEE (reference sequence). This CDR3 has 14 amino acids. Trimming at V came to 5 bases and at J to 4 bases, leaving 7 bases not matched to a gene. The CDR3 DNA reads TGTGCCAGCAGTTACGGACAGGGAAGCACTGAAGCTTTCTTT. Its translation is CASSYGQGSTEAFF. Together with reference TRBV5-4 and TRBJ1-1, the CDR3 gives the full variable domain: ETGVTQSPTHLIKTRGQQVTLRCSSQSGHNTVSWYQQALGQGPQFIFQYYREEENGRGNFPPRFSGLQFPNYSSELNVNALELDDSALYLCASSYGQGSTEAFFGQGTRLTVV.

Turning to this clone: Other DNA variants within this sample encode the same CDR3. In DNA, the CDR3 is TGCGCCAGCAGCTTGGGATTAGCGGGGGGACAGGAGACCCAGTACTTC. This sequence encodes CASSLGLAGGQETQYF. The chain has TRBV5-1 and TRBJ2-5; TRBD2 agrees at 10 bases. The CDR3 has 16 amino acids. The ends lost 0 bases at V and 5 bases at J; junction bases unmatched: 7. Germline-derived CDR1 and CDR2 are SGHRS and YFSETQ.

V is TRBV6-1 and J is TRBJ2-1, with D possibly matching TRBD2 (5 bases). The CDR3 has 13 amino acids. Deletions cut 10 bases from V and 3 bases from J, with 13 bases between. CDR1 and CDR2 (germline): MNHNS, SASEGT. The CDR3 protein is CAIDGLFYNEQFF. The CDR3 DNA reads TGTGCCATCGATGGACTGTTCTACAATGAGCAGTTCTTC.

In DNA form, the CDR3 reads TGTGCCTGGAGAGGGGGGACAGAAAATTCACCCCTCCACTTT. Residues: CAWRGGTENSPLHF. The rearrangement uses TRBV30 and TRBJ1-6, with 7 nucleotides matching TRBD1. After removal of 3 bases from V and 7 bases from J, the junction contained 6 bases not matched to a gene. The germline gives CDR1 GTSNPN, CDR2 SVGIG (reference sequence). The CDR3 runs 14 residues.

The sample holds a few counts of this clone. J is TRBJ1-2 and V is TRBV6-5; D is ambiguous. The germline V gene has CDR1 MNHEY and CDR2 SVGAGI. This CDR3 comprises 13 residues. V gave up 6 bases and J gave up 7 bases, with 15 bases separating them. The CDR3 here is CASRPPGVAGYTF. CDR3 sequence (DNA): TGTGCCAGCAGACCCCCCGGAGTGGCTGGCTACACCTTC.

V gene TRBV6-4 combines with J gene TRBJ2-5; no clear D. This CDR3 spans 13 amino acids. Trimming removed 5 bases from V and 5 bases from J, with 12 bases in between. In germline, CDR1 is MRHNA, CDR2 SNTAGT. The CDR3 DNA follows: TGTGCCAGCAGTTTAGACCTCGGGGAGACCCAGTACTTC. This translates into CASSLDLGETQYF.

The rearrangement joins TRBV7-8 to TRBJ2-7; 12 bases map to TRBD1. CDR3 length equals 17 residues. Trimming removed 1 base from V and 4 bases from J; junction bases left unmatched: 8. CDR1 is SGHVS and CDR2 is FQNEAQ in the germline V gene. For the CDR3, the DNA is TGTGCCAGCAGCTTAGTCGGTACGGGACAGGGGGCTTACGAGCAGTACTTC. Its protein is CASSLVGTGQGAYEQYF.

For this clone: The same CDR3 is also encoded by other DNA sequences in this sample. The chain employs TRBV6-4 and TRBJ1-5; 7 positions match TRBD1. Looked up from germline, CDR1 is MRHNA and CDR2 is SNTAGT. There are 14 residues in the CDR3. The ends lost 5 bases at V and 3 bases at J; junction bases unmatched: 4. This chain's CDR3 is CASSPTGDNQPQHF. CDR3 coding DNA: TGTGCCAGCAGTCCTACAGGGGACAATCAGCCCCAGCATTTT.

This clone occurred a few times. V gene TRBV30 combines with J gene TRBJ2-7, with 7 bases identical to TRBD2. The CDR3 sequence is 14 residues long. CDR1 and CDR2 (germline): GTSNPN, SVGIG (reference sequence). V lost 2 bases and J lost 5; bases outside the gene matches: 9. CDR3 in amino acids: CAWSTGGEMDEQYF. In DNA form, the CDR3 reads TGTGCCTGGAGTACTGGGGGGGAAATGGACGAGCAGTACTTC.

The chain combines TRBV19 with TRBJ1-1; D not certain. The length of the CDR3 is 14 residues. The germline V gene has CDR1 LNHDA and CDR2 SQIVND (reference sequence). V dropped 4 bases and J dropped 5 bases, with 14 bases sitting between them. CDR3 in DNA: TGTGCCAGTAGTAGCTTTGTGTCGGGGACTGAAGCTTTCTTT. It is translated as CASSSFVSGTEAFF.

This rearrangement joins TRBV15 to TRBJ1-2, with D perhaps TRBD1 (5 bases). The CDR3 length is 15 residues. From germline, CDR1 is LNHNV and CDR2 YYDKDF (reference sequence). Trimming left V 5 bases short and J 4 bases short, with 17 bases between. DNA for the CDR3: TGTGCCACCAGCGAGTTACCCGGGACTGGCTATGGCTACACCTTC. Amino acid sequence: CATSELPGTGYGYTF.

The V call is TRBV27, the J call TRBJ1-2; D is perhaps TRBD1 (6 bases). There are 13 residues in the CDR3. Per germline, CDR1 MNHEY and CDR2 SMNVEV (reference sequence). The V end was cut by 0 bases, the J end by 7 bases, with 9 bases between. Here the CDR3 reads CASSLSAGAGYTF. DNA of the CDR3: TGTGCCAGCAGTTTATCGGCAGGGGCTGGCTACACCTTC.

The chain is built from TRBV7-9 and TRBJ1-1, with 7 positions matching TRBD1. V lost 3 bases to trimming and J lost 7 bases; unmatched junction nucleotides: 5. The CDR3 runs to 13 residues. The germline V gene encodes CDR1 SEHNR and CDR2 FQNEAQ (reference sequence). For the CDR3, the DNA is TGTGCCAGCAGCTTGGTGTCAGGGGGTGAAGCTTTCTTT. It codes for CASSLVSGGEAFF.

This chain's CDR3 is CASSEGEAGEAFF. In nucleotides, the CDR3 is TGTGCCAGCAGTGAAGGGGAAGCCGGTGAAGCTTTCTTT. The chain uses TRBV6-5 and TRBJ1-1; perhaps TRBD1 as D (5 bases). V was shortened by 5 bases and J by 7 bases, with 14 bases between the two germline ends. This CDR3 contains 13 residues. Germline CDR1 reads MNHEY; CDR2 reads SVGAGI.

This clone is a singleton in its sample. The rearrangement joins TRBV6-5 to TRBJ1-2; 9 bases are shared with TRBD1. After removal of 2 bases from V and 5 bases from J, the junction contained 6 bases not matched to a gene. Germline V gene data show CDR1 as MNHEY and CDR2 as SVGAGI. The length of the CDR3 is 15 residues. CDR3 nucleotides: TGTGCCAGCAGTTACCACAGGGGGCGAGATTATGGCTACACCTTC. Translation gives CASSYHRGRDYGYTF.